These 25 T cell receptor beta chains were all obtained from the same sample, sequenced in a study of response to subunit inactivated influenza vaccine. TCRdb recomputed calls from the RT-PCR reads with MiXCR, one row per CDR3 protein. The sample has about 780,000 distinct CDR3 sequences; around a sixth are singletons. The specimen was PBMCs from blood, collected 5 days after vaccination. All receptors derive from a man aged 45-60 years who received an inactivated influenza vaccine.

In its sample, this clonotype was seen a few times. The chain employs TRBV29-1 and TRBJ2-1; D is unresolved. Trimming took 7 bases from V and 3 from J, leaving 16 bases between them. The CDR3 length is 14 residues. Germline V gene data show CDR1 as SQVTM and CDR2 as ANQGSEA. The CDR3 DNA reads TGCAGCGGGAAGAGGATCCCCTACTACAATGAGCAGTTCTTC. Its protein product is CSGKRIPYYNEQFF.

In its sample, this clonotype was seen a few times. Here the CDR3 reads CASSPGGYYEQYF. In nucleotides, the CDR3 is TGTGCCAGCAGCCCAGGGGGCTACTACGAGCAGTACTTC. The chain joins TRBV7-8 to TRBJ2-7, with 8 bases aligning to TRBD1. Trimming removed 5 bases from V and 3 bases from J; junction bases left unmatched: 3. CDR3 length: 13 amino acids. Germline values: CDR1 SGHVS, CDR2 FQNEAQ.

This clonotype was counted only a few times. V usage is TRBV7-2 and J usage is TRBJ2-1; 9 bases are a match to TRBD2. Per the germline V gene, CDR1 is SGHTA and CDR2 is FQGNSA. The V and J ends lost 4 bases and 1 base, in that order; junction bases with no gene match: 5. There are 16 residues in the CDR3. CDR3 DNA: TGTGCCAGCAGCTACCGACTAGCGGATTCCTACAATGAGCAGTTCTTC. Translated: CASSYRLADSYNEQFF.

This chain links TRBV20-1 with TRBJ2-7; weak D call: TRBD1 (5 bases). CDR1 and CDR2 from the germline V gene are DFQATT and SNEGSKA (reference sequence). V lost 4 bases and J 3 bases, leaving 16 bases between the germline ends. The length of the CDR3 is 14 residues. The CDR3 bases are TGCAGTGCTAATACCAAAGAAGGGGACTACGAGCAGTACTTC. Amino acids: CSANTKEGDYEQYF.

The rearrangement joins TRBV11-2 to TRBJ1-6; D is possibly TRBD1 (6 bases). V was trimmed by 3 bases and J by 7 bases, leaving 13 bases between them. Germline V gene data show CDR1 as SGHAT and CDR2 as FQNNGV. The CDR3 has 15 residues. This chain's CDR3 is CASSLMTGPNSPLHF. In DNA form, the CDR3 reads TGTGCCAGCAGCTTGATGACAGGCCCCAATTCACCCCTCCACTTT.

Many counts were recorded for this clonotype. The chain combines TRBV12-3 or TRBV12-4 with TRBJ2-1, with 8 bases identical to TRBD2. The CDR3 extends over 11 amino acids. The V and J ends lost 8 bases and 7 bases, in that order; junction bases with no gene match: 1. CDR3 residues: CASREGNEQFF. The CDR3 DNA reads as TGTGCCAGCCGGGAGGGGAATGAGCAGTTCTTC.

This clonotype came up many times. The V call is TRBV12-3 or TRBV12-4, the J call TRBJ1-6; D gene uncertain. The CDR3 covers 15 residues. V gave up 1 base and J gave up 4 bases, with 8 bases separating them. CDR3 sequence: CASSLGAEYNSPLHF. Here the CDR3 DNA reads TGTGCCAGCAGTTTAGGGGCAGAATATAATTCACCCCTCCACTTT.

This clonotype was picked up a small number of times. This CDR3 is CASSQFNTEAFF. The CDR3 DNA is TGTGCCAGCAGCCAATTCAACACTGAAGCTTTCTTT. This chain links TRBV3-1 with TRBJ1-1; no reliable D call. Trimming removed 2 bases from V and 2 bases from J, with 3 bases in between. The CDR3 totals 12 residues. Looked up from germline, CDR1 is LGHDT and CDR2 is YNNKEL (reference sequence).

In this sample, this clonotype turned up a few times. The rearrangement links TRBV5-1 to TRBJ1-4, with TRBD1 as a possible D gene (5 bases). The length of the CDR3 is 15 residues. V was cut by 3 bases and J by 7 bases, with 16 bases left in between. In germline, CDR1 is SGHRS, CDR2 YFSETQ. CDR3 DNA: TGCGCCAGCAGCTCCGGGACCGCGTCGGGTGAAAAACTGTTTTTT. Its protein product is CASSSGTASGEKLFF.

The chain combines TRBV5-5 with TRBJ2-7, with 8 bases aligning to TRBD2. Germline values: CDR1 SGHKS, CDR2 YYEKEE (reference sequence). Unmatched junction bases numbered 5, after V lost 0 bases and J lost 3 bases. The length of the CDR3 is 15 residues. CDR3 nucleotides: TGTGCCAGCAGCTTGGAGGGTAGCGGGAACTACGAGCAGTACTTC. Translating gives CASSLEGSGNYEQYF.

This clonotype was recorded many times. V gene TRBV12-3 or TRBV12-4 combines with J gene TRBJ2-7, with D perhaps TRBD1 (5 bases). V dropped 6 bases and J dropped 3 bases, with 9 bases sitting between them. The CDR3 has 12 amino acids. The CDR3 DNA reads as TGTGCCAGCAGGGATGACAGCTACGAGCAGTACTTC. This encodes CASRDDSYEQYF.

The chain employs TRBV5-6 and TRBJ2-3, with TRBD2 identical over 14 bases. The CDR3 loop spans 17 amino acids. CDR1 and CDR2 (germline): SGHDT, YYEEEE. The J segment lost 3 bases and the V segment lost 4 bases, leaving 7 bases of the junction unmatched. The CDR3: CASSKRTSGGWTDTQYF. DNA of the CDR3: TGTGCCAGCAGCAAGCGGACTAGCGGGGGGTGGACAGATACGCAGTATTTT. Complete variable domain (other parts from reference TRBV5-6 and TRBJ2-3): DAGVTQSPTHLIKTRGQQVTLRCSPKSGHDTVSWYQQALGQGPQFIFQYYEEEERQRGNFPDRFSGHQFPNYSSELNVNALLLGDSALYLCASSKRTSGGWTDTQYFGPGTRLTVL.

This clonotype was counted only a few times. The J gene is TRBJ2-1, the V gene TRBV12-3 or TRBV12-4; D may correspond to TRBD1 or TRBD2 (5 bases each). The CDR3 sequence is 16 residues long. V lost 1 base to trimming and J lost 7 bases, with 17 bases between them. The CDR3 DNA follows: TGTGCCAGCAGTTTAGAGGGACGCCTCTCCTGGAATGAGCAGTTCTTC. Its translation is CASSLEGRLSWNEQFF.

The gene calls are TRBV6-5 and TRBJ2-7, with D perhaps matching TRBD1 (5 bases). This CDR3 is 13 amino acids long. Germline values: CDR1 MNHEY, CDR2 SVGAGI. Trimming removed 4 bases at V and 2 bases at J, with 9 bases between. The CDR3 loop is CASSWTPTYEQYF. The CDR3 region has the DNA TGTGCCAGCAGTTGGACACCTACCTACGAGCAGTACTTC.

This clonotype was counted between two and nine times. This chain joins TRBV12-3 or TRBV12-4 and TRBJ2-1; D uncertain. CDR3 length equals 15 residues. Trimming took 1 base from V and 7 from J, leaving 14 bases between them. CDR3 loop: CASSLEVLPVNEQFF. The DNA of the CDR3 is TGTGCCAGCAGTTTAGAAGTGCTCCCAGTAAATGAGCAGTTCTTC.

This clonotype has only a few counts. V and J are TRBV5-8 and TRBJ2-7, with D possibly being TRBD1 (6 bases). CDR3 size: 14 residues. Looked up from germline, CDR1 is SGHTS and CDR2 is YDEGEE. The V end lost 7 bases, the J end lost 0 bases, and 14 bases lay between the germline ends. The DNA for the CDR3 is TGTGCCAGCCCTCCTGAGGGGGACTCCTACGAGCAGTACTTC. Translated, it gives CASPPEGDSYEQYF.

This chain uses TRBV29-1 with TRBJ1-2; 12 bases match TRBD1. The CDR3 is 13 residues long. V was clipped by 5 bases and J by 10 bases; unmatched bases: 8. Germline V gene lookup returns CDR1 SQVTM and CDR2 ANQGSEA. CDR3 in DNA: TGCAGCGTTCTGCCGGGACAGGGGGCCTACTACACCTTC. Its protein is CSVLPGQGAYYTF.

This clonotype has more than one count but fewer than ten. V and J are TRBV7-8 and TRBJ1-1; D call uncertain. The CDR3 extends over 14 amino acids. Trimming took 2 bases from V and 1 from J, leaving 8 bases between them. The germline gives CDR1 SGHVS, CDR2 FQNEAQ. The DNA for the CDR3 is TGTGCCAGCAGCTTACTGGGGAGGAACACTGAAGCTTTCTTT. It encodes CASSLLGRNTEAFF.

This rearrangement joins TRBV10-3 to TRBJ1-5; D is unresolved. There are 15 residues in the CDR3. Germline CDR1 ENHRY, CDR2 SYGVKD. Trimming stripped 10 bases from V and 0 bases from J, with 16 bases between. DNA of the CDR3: TGTGCCACCCGGACCGACGGGAATAGCAATCAGCCCCAGCATTTT. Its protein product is CATRTDGNSNQPQHF.

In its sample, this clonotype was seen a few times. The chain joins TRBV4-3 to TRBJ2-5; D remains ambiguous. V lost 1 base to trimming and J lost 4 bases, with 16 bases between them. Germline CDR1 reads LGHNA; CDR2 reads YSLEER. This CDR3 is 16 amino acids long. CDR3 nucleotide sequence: TGCGCCAGCAGCCAAGGGCTTTATACCTTGGGAGAGACCCAGTACTTC. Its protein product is CASSQGLYTLGETQYF.

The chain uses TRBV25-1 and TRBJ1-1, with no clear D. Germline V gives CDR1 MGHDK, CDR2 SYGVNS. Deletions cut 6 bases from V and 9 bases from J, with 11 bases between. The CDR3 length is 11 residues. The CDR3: CASRRLHKAFF. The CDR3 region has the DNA TGTGCCAGCAGACGGCTGCACAAAGCTTTCTTT.

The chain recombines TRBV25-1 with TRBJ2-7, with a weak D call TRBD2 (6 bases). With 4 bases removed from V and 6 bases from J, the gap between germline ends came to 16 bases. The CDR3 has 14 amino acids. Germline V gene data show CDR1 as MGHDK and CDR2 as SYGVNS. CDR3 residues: CASSALLGGGEQYF. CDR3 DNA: TGTGCCAGCAGTGCGCTTTTGGGGGGAGGCGAGCAGTACTTC.

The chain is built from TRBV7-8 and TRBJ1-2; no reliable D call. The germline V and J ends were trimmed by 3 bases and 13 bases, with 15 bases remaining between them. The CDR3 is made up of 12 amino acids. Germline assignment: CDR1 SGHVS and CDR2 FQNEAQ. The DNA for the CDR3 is TGTGCCAGCAGCTTGGGAATGGTCTCGTTCACCTTC. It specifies CASSLGMVSFTF.

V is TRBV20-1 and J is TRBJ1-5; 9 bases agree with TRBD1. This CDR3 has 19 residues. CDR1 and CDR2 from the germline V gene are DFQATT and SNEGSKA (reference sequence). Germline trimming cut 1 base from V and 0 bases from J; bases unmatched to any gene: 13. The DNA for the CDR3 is TGCAGTGCTAGAGGATGGACAGGGGCGGGATATTATAGCAATCAGCCCCAGCATTTT. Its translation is CSARGWTGAGYYSNQPQHF.

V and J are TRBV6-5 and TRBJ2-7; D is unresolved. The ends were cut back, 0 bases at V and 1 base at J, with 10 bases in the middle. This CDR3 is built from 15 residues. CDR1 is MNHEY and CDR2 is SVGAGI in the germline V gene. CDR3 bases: TGTGCCAGCAGTTACTCAGTTCGCGGTTCCTACGAGCAGTACTTC. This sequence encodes CASSYSVRGSYEQYF.